This TCR beta chain was profiled in a study of cytomegalovirus exposure and HLA in healthy donors. This CDR3 contains 15 residues. Trimming shortened V by 6 bases and J by 5 bases, and 20 bases separated the two germline ends. Germline assignment: CDR1 MGHDK and CDR2 SYGVNS. The PCR had 60 Vbeta and 13 Jbeta primers. Sequencing used immunoSEQ multiplex PCR; TCRdb keeps in-frame clones, though not all of them. This table holds tens of thousands of clones, roughly 69% found once. Material: PBMCs. The TCR originated in a woman between 25 and 40 years old in good health and CMV-seronegative. This rearrangement joins TRBV25-1 to TRBJ2-7; TRBD1 is a possible D gene (8 bases). CDR3 residues: CASRGGTGKIHEQYF. In DNA, the CDR3 is TGTGCCAGCAGGGGGGGGACAGGAAAGATCCACGAGCAGTACTTC.